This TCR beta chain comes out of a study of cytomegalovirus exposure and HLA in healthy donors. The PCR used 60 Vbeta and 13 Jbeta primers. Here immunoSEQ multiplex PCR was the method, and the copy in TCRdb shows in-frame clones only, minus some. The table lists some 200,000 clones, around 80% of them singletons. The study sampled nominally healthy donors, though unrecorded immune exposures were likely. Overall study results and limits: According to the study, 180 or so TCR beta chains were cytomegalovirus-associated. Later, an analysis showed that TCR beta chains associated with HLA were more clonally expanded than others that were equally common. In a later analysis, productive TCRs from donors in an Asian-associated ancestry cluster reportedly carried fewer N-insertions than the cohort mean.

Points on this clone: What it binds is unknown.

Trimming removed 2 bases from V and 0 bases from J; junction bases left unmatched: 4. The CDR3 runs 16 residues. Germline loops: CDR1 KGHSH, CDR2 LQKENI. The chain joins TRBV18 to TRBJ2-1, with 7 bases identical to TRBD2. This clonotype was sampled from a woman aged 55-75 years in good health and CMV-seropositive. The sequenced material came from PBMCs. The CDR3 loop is CASSPFGGSSYNEQFF. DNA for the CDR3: TGTGCCAGCTCACCATTTGGCGGGAGCTCCTACAATGAGCAGTTCTTC.